The 10 T cell receptor beta chains in this list originate from one sample, sequenced in a study of early T cells in non-severe SARS-CoV-2 infection. TCRdb used MiXCR to reprocess the 5' RACE reads, holding one entry per CDR3 protein. Found here are 85,000 to 100,000 distinct CDR3 sequences, about 11% of them singletons; the top ten hold less than 5.5%. The source was whole blood, collected at baseline. These receptors were taken from an adult who was a healthcare worker with PCR-confirmed SARS-CoV-2 infection or an uninfected control (not recorded which).

This clonotype was observed a few times. The chain couples TRBV30 to TRBJ2-1, with 14 bases that match TRBD2. J gave up 8 bases and V 1 base, and 7 bases lay outside the gene matches. CDR3 length equals 16 residues. From germline, CDR1 is GTSNPN and CDR2 SVGIG (reference sequence). This CDR3 reads CAWSARGLAGDDEQFF. Here the CDR3 DNA reads TGTGCCTGGAGTGCAAGGGGACTAGCGGGAGACGATGAGCAGTTCTTC. Complete variable domain (other parts from reference TRBV30 and TRBJ2-1): SQTIHQWPATLVQPVGSPLSLECTVEGTSNPNLYWYRQAAGRGLQLLFYSVGIGQISSEVPQNLSASRPQDRQFILSSKKLLLSDSGFYLCAWSARGLAGDDEQFFGPGTRLTVL.

The chain employs TRBV28 and TRBJ1-4, with 7 bases fitting TRBD1. Germline trimming cut 8 bases from V and 8 bases from J; bases unmatched to any gene: 8. This CDR3 has 13 residues. Germline V CDR1 and CDR2: MDHEN, SYDVKM. CDR3 sequence reads: CASLGQRGEKLFF. The CDR3 nucleotides are TGTGCCAGCCTGGGACAGAGGGGAGAAAAACTGTTTTTT.

This clonotype has a handful of counts. The rearrangement uses TRBV18 and TRBJ2-7, with TRBD2 matching 13 bases. The CDR3 covers 16 residues. Germline CDR1 and CDR2: KGHSH and LQKENI. Germline trimming cut 0 bases from V and 4 bases from J; bases unmatched to any gene: 3. This chain's CDR3 is CASSPPTSGRRYEQYF. The CDR3 DNA is TGTGCCAGCTCACCACCGACTAGCGGGAGGAGGTACGAGCAGTACTTC.

This clonotype was detected only a few times. The CDR3 coding sequence is TGTGCCAGCAGTGAGGCGGAGGCAGGGACTAATGAAAAACTGTTTTTT. Its translation: CASSEAEAGTNEKLFF. This sequence joins TRBV2 and TRBJ1-4; the D gene is possibly TRBD1 (5 bases). Germline CDR1 and CDR2: SNHLY and FYNNEI. The CDR3 extends over 16 amino acids. The V end was cut by 3 bases, the J end by 2 bases, with 13 bases between.

The rearrangement joins TRBV30 to TRBJ1-1; D is undetermined. This CDR3 spans 11 amino acids. Trimming stripped 4 bases from V and 2 bases from J, with 5 bases between. Germline CDR1 and CDR2: GTSNPN and SVGIG (reference sequence). The CDR3 reads CAWIANTEAFF. The DNA of the CDR3 is TGTGCCTGGATAGCTAACACTGAAGCTTTCTTT.

This clonotype was counted between two and nine times. J is TRBJ1-2 and V is TRBV20-1; D is unclear. CDR3 length: 10 residues. Germline V gene lookup returns CDR1 DFQATT and CDR2 SNEGSKA (reference sequence). V shed 5 bases and J shed 5 bases, with 6 bases lying between them. This CDR3 is CSASVYGYTF. As DNA, the CDR3 is TGCAGTGCTTCCGTATATGGCTACACCTTC.

The table lists this clonotype with a few counts. This chain joins TRBV5-6 and TRBJ2-1, with TRBD2 matching over 11 bases. Germline lookup yields CDR1 SGHDT and CDR2 YYEEEE. The CDR3 contains 15 residues. Losses at the gene ends were 2 bases for V and 3 bases for J; bases not matched to a gene: 1. The CDR3 bases are TGTGCCAGCAGCTTCGGACTAGCGGGCTACAATGAGCAGTTCTTC. Protein sequence: CASSFGLAGYNEQFF.

In its sample, this clonotype was seen a few times. The V and J genes are TRBV29-1 and TRBJ2-3; D gene uncertain. Per the germline V gene, CDR1 is SQVTM and CDR2 is ANQGSEA. This CDR3 region has 14 residues. Trimming took 1 base from V and 1 from J, leaving 9 bases between them. Here the CDR3 reads CSVEGPEGTDTQYF. The CDR3 region has the DNA TGCAGCGTTGAAGGGCCGGAAGGCACAGATACGCAGTATTTT.

The genes are TRBV5-8 and TRBJ2-7; 9 nucleotides agree with TRBD1. This CDR3 region has 13 residues. Trimming at V came to 3 bases and at J to 3 bases, leaving 1 base not matched to a gene. Looked up from germline, CDR1 is SGHTS and CDR2 is YDEGEE. The CDR3 DNA is TGTGCCAGCAGCTCGACAGGGGGCTACGAGCAGTACTTC. Its translation is CASSSTGGYEQYF.

DNA of the CDR3: TGTGCCAGCAGCTTAGCAGGCGGGAGCCAAGAGACCCAGTACTTC. Protein: CASSLAGGSQETQYF. The chain uses TRBV7-9 and TRBJ2-5, with 7 bases fitting TRBD2. Germline CDR1 SEHNR, CDR2 FQNEAQ (reference sequence). V lost 0 bases to trimming and J lost 1 base; unmatched junction nucleotides: 2. The CDR3 consists of 15 residues.